This TCR beta chain was captured in a study of shared clonotypes between healthy human individuals. The sample holds a few counts of this clone. CDR1 and CDR2 from the germline V gene are SEHNR and FQNEAQ (reference sequence). CDR3 length: 15 residues. V lost 1 base to trimming and J lost 2 bases, with 11 bases between them. TCRdb keeps only in-frame clones here, not all; method: immunoSEQ multiplex PCR. The table has about 2.1 million clones, 80% to 95% seen once; the top ten hold more than 1.5%. Terminally differentiated effector memory CD45RA+ cells were excluded by CCR7 positive selection of CD45RO-negative cells.

The sequenced sample was naive CD8+ T cells from PBMCs. V gene TRBV7-9 combines with J gene TRBJ1-2, with D perhaps matching TRBD1 (5 bases). The TCR was taken from a man aged 18 to 35 in good health. Some clones in this sample may be carry-over from other donors' samples. Here the CDR3 reads CASSLVGAWNYGYTF. The CDR3 DNA sequence: TGTGCCAGCAGCTTAGTAGGGGCCTGGAACTATGGCTACACCTTC. Using reference TRBV7-9 and TRBJ1-2 for the parts outside the CDR3, the full variable domain is DTGVSQNPRHKITKRGQNVTFRCDPISEHNRLYWYRQTLGQGPEFLTYFQNEAQLEKSRLLSDRFSAERPKGSFSTLEIQRTEQGDSAMYLCASSLVGAWNYGYTFGSGTRLTVV.